This T cell receptor beta chain comes out of a study of Ad26.COV2.S vaccination and SARS-CoV-2 variants. Study overall: Ad26.COV2.S arm of COV1001 included the donor.

Documented treatment: roughly 18 received Ad26.COV2.S at low or high dose, single or two shots; roughly 5 received placebo; per-sample allocation not given. On day 63 after the first injection, vaccine and placebo recipients gave samples. Generated by immunoSEQ multiplex PCR, the TCRdb table keeps only in-frame clones and is missing some. The top ten hold around 13% of the sample, which has 500,000 or so clones, around 88% seen once. Germline loops: CDR1 LGHDT, CDR2 YNNKEL (reference sequence). CDR3 size: 14 residues. Trimming removed 0 bases at V and 10 bases at J, with 15 bases between. The material was peripheral blood, obtained in a trial of Ad26.COV2.S vaccine versus placebo. The chain employs TRBV3-1 (or the pseudogene TRBV3-2) and TRBJ1-1; TRBD1 is a possible D gene (6 bases). The origin of this receptor is a person between 18 and 60 years old who received the Ad26.COV2.S COVID-19 vaccine or a placebo. As DNA, the CDR3 is TGTGCCAGCAGCCAAGAGGCGGCAGGGGTTTTAGCTTTCTTT. This sequence encodes CASSQEAAGVLAFF.